Sequencing of this TCR beta chain was carried out in a study of blood T cell dynamics during melanoma immunotherapy. The germline V gene encodes CDR1 GTSNPN and CDR2 SVGIG (reference sequence). Trimming pared 1 base from V and 5 bases from J, leaving 9 bases between. CDR3 length equals 13 residues. For this clone: The antigen is undetermined.

TCRdb keeps only in-frame clones here, not all; method: immunoSEQ multiplex PCR. The sample holds fewer than 15,000 clones, about 91% seen once. Time point in this sample: pre-treatment baseline. Study-wide points: Immune-effector CD8+ cells best matched cell-free DNA CDR3 sequences and were most clonal.

The material was effector memory CD8+ T cells from blood, obtained from a patient treated with checkpoint blockade. This sequence was found in a human donor with melanoma. The chain carries TRBV30 and TRBJ1-5; perhaps TRBD1 as D (5 bases). CDR3 sequence: CAWSADSYQPQHF. In nucleotides, the CDR3 is TGTGCCTGGAGTGCCGACAGTTATCAGCCCCAGCATTTT.